This is a list of T cell receptor beta chains from one sample in a study of T cell repertoires in cytomegalovirus infection. Each CDR3 protein gets one entry after TCRdb re-called the reads with MiXCR. Among some 800,000 distinct CDR3 sequences listed, 29% were seen once. What these receptors recognize is not known. Specimen: cultured CD8+ T cells from PBMCs, collected from culture after CMV antigen stimulation. Source of these receptors: a human donor in good health (CMV status not recorded). Some clones in this sample may be carry-over from other donors' samples. Both conserved end residues are part of each CDR3. The order of the fields is J gene, D gene, V gene, clone size, CDR3 DNA, CDR3 protein. D genes are given only for firm matches. For some rows the clone size is stated as once, few or many, or as a class when expanded; others skip it.

j_gene: TRBJ2-3
d_gene: -
v_gene: TRBV5-4
abundance: -
CDR3nt: TGTGCCACCTCCCTTGGAGGAGCACCAACCACGCAGTATTTT
CDR3aa: CATSLGGAPTTQYF

j_gene: TRBJ2-1
d_gene: TRBD2
v_gene: TRBV24-1
abundance: -
CDR3nt: TGTGCCACCAGTGACCCGACTAGCGGGGGTGATGAGCAGTTCTTC
CDR3aa: CATSDPTSGGDEQFF

j_gene: TRBJ2-1
d_gene: TRBD2
v_gene: TRBV7-6
abundance: many
CDR3nt: TGTGCCAGCAGCTCTCCGTCTAGCGGGGGTAATACCTACAATGAGCAGTTCTTC
CDR3aa: CASSSPSSGGNTYNEQFF

j_gene: TRBJ2-1
d_gene: -
v_gene: TRBV27
abundance: few
CDR3nt: TGTGCCAGCAGTTTAACCGGGACTCGTGAGCAGTTCTTC
CDR3aa: CASSLTGTREQFF

j_gene: TRBJ2-1
d_gene: TRBD2
v_gene: TRBV6-5
abundance: few
CDR3nt: TGTGCCAGCAGTTACGGGGGGACTAGCGGTCGGGAGTTCTTC
CDR3aa: CASSYGGTSGREFF

j_gene: TRBJ2-3
d_gene: TRBD2
v_gene: TRBV5-1
abundance: -
CDR3nt: TGCGCCAGCAGCTCGGGACTAGCGGGGGGACACACAGATACGCAGTATTTT
CDR3aa: CASSSGLAGGHTDTQYF

j_gene: TRBJ2-5
d_gene: TRBD2
v_gene: TRBV6-5
abundance: few
CDR3nt: TGTGCCAGCGGGTCTAGCGGGGGGGCCTTATCGGACTTC
CDR3aa: CASGSSGGALSDF

j_gene: TRBJ2-3
d_gene: -
v_gene: TRBV9
abundance: -
CDR3nt: TGTGCCAGCAGCGTAGTCCCAGTCGCCTCTAGCACAGATACGCAGTATTTT
CDR3aa: CASSVVPVASSTDTQYF

j_gene: TRBJ1-3
d_gene: -
v_gene: TRBV7-2
abundance: many
CDR3nt: TGTGCCAGCAGCTTACACCGGGGATGCCCAAACACCATATATTTT
CDR3aa: CASSLHRGCPNTIYF

j_gene: TRBJ2-1
d_gene: -
v_gene: TRBV7-2
abundance: -
CDR3nt: TGTGCCAGCAGCTTAGTAGACCCAAGGGGGCAGTTCTTC
CDR3aa: CASSLVDPRGQFF

j_gene: TRBJ1-1
d_gene: -
v_gene: TRBV27
abundance: few
CDR3nt: TGTGCCAGCGGCCCGACAGGTGCTTTCTTT
CDR3aa: CASGPTGAFF

j_gene: TRBJ1-1
d_gene: TRBD1
v_gene: TRBV19
abundance: few
CDR3nt: TGTGCCAGTACCCGGACAGGGTCCACTGAAGCTTTCTTT
CDR3aa: CASTRTGSTEAFF

j_gene: TRBJ2-3
d_gene: -
v_gene: TRBV7-6
abundance: many
CDR3nt: TGTGCCAGCAGCACCAGGGGACCGGGAAGGGAGGCAGATACGCAGTATTTT
CDR3aa: CASSTRGPGREADTQYF

j_gene: TRBJ2-7
d_gene: -
v_gene: TRBV2
abundance: -
CDR3nt: TGTGCCAGCAGTCAACTTATTGGGGGCGGCGAGCAGTACTTC
CDR3aa: CASSQLIGGGEQYF

j_gene: TRBJ2-7
d_gene: -
v_gene: TRBV4-1
abundance: -
CDR3nt: TGCGCCAGCAGCCAAAGACAGGGACTCTACGAGCAGTACTTC
CDR3aa: CASSQRQGLYEQYF

j_gene: TRBJ1-6
d_gene: TRBD1
v_gene: TRBV7-8
abundance: few
CDR3nt: TGTGCCAGCAGCTTAGGGGACAGCCTCGTGCACTTT
CDR3aa: CASSLGDSLVHF

j_gene: TRBJ1-3
d_gene: -
v_gene: TRBV12-3/TRBV12-4
abundance: -
CDR3nt: TGTGCCAGCAGTTTATGGTCTGGAAACACCATATATTTT
CDR3aa: CASSLWSGNTIYF